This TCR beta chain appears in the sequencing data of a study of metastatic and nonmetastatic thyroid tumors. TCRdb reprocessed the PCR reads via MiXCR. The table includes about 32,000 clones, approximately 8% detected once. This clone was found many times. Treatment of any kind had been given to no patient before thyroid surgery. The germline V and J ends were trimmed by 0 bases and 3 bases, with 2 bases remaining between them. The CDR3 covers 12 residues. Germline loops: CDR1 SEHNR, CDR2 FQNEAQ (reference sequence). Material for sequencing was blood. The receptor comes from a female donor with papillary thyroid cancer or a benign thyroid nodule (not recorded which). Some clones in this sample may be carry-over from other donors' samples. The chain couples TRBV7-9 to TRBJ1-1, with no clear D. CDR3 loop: CASSLAYTEAFF. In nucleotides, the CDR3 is TGTGCCAGCAGCTTAGCATACACTGAAGCTTTCTTT. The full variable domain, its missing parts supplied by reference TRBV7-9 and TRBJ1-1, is DTGVSQNPRHKITKRGQNVTFRCDPISEHNRLYWYRQTLGQGPEFLTYFQNEAQLEKSRLLSDRFSAERPKGSFSTLEIQRTEQGDSAMYLCASSLAYTEAFFGQGTRLTVV.